This T cell receptor beta chain appears in the sequencing data of a study of ipilimumab plus nivolumab after autologous stem cell transplantation (dated by TCRdb to 2020 to 2023). Study-level background: Trial patients received a median of about 5 ipilimumab doses and fewer than 10 nivolumab doses. Around 35 patients made up the trial's intent-to-treat population. Patients in the trial were undergoing autologous transplant and had high-risk diffuse large B cell lymphoma, mature T cell lymphoma, or multiple myeloma. Overall results and qualifications from the work: Combined checkpoint inhibition as post-transplant consolidation was concluded by the authors to appear tolerable. The authors stated that profiles of the T cell receptor repertoire, regulatory T cell phenotype and gut microbiota provided a biologic rationale for studying this approach further.

About this clone: The antigen this receptor binds is unknown. No much larger clonotype is one base removed from it; base qualities were not supplied.

The library came from the immunoSEQ multiplex PCR assay. Not all clones reach the TCRdb copy of this immuneACCESS table, which keeps in-frame sequences only. Checked studies attribute under half of the gap to unresolved V genes and leave the rest unexplained. The sample records some 14,000 clones, approximately 75% of which are singletons. Of the sample, over 9.5% falls within the top ten clones. Starting 14 to 28 days after the autologous transplant, patients began checkpoint therapy, which included ipilimumab at 1 mg/kg intravenously on day 1 of selected weeks. Patients received nivolumab at 3 mg/kg intravenously on day 1 of weeks 1, 4, 7, 10, and every two weeks through week 26. This Phase Ib clinical trial tested ipilimumab plus nivolumab, a combined checkpoint inhibition, as consolidation after autologous stem cell transplantation. V loses 8 bases of germline sequence and J loses 0 bases, and the interval between the two ends is 18 bases. According to the germline V gene, CDR1 reads SNHLY and CDR2 reads FYNNEI. Measured from the cysteine to the phenylalanine, the CDR3 is 16 residues long. Only the CDR3 portion is preserved as DNA: 48 bases, with reading frame beginning at the first base.

The starting material was PBMCs, obtained in a trial of ipilimumab plus nivolumab as post-transplant consolidation. The receptor was isolated from a male donor with primary mediastinal lymphoma. The chain couples TRBV2 to TRBJ2-3; a weak D assignment points to TRBD2 (6 bases agree). The CDR3 reads as follows: CASFAGLAISTDTQYF. The nucleotide sequence is given as TGTGCCAGCTTCGCTGGGCTAGCGATAAGCACAGATACGCAGTATTTT.